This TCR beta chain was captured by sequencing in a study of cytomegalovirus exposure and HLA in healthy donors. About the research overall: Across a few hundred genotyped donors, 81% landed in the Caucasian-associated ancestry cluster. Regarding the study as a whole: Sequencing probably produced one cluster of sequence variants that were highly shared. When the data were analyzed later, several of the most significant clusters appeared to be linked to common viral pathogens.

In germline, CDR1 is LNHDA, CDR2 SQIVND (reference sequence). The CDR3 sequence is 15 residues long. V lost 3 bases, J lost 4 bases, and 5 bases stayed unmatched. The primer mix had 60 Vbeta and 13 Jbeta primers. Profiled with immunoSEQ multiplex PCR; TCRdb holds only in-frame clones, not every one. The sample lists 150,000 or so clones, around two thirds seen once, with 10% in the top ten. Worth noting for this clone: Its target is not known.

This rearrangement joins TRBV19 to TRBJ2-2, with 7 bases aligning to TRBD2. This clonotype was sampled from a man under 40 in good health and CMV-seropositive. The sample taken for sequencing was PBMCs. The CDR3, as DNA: TGTGCCAGTAGTATCGGGGGGAACCCCACCGGGGAGCTGTTTTTT. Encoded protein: CASSIGGNPTGELFF.